This TCR beta chain was recorded in a study of blood T cell repertoires in COVID-19. Study summary: The United States, Italy and Spain were the sources of the acute and convalescent COVID-19 samples. Nucleic acid was either cDNA or gDNA, and it came from T cells, B-cell-depleted T cells, or PBMCs.

Per the germline V gene, CDR1 is SGHTA and CDR2 is FQGNSA. With 5 bases clipped from V and 8 bases from J, the junction kept 12 bases outside the gene matches. The CDR3 sequence is 15 residues long. Methods used by the authors: Amplification of reference gene primers provided the estimated nucleated cell counts. TCRdb keeps only in-frame clones here, not all; method: immunoSEQ multiplex PCR. From that table come the V and J calls and clone size; the DNA was used to work out D and trimming. The sample consists of some 340,000 clones, around 88% of them appearing once. This rearrangement joins TRBV7-2 to TRBJ2-3, with 8 nucleotides matching TRBD2. This TCR was recovered from a man aged 25 to 40 with active or convalescent COVID-19. Sequenced sample: peripheral blood. CDR3 protein: CASSPGLAVGGTQYF. Written as DNA, the CDR3 is TGTGCCAGCAGCCCCGGACTAGCCGTTGGGGGTACGCAGTATTTT.